A single sample gave rise to the 25 T cell receptor beta chains below, sequenced in a study of blood T cell repertoires in COVID-19. Clones were read by immunoSEQ multiplex PCR, and TCRdb kept only the in-frame ones, dropping some. The repertoire has fewer than 150,000 clones, approximately 85% of them found once; the top ten carry around 4.1%. The sequencing sample was made of peripheral blood. The receptors here all came from a human donor in a cohort sampled during active COVID-19.

The rearrangement uses TRBV19 and TRBJ1-2, with TRBD1 identical over 9 bases. With 5 bases clipped from V and 9 bases from J, the junction kept 4 bases outside the gene matches. CDR1 and CDR2 from the germline V gene are LNHDA and SQIVND (reference sequence). The CDR3 loop spans 12 amino acids. Here the CDR3 reads CASSRQGDRYTF. CDR3 in DNA: TGTGCCAGTAGTCGACAGGGGGACCGCTACACCTTC.

This clone was seen a single time. The chain links TRBV9 to TRBJ2-1; 10 positions match TRBD2. V was pared by 0 bases and J by 7 bases, with 4 bases of the junction left unmatched. The germline CDR1 and CDR2 sequences are SGDLS and YYNGEE. This CDR3 contains 15 residues. CDR3 in DNA: TGTGCCAGCAGCGTAGCTAGCGGGAGAAATAATGAGCAGTTCTTC. Translated, it gives CASSVASGRNNEQFF.

This clone has just a few counts. The chain joins TRBV7-8 to TRBJ2-5; D is possibly TRBD1 (5 bases). CDR1 is SGHVS and CDR2 is FQNEAQ in the germline V gene. The CDR3 consists of 16 residues. Trimming removed 5 bases at V and 1 base at J, with 17 bases between. The CDR3 DNA reads TGTGCCAGCAGCAACCATGGAAGGGGAACCCAAGAGACCCAGTACTTC. Its protein product is CASSNHGRGTQETQYF.

The rearrangement links TRBV7-2 to TRBJ2-7; no definite D call. Germline V CDR1 and CDR2: SGHTA, FQGNSA. With 2 bases removed from V and 4 bases from J, the gap between germline ends came to 6 bases. This CDR3 spans 12 amino acids. CDR3 nucleotides: TGTGCCAGCAGCTTAAATCTGTACGAGCAGTACTTC. It specifies CASSLNLYEQYF.

The chain joins TRBV27 to TRBJ2-7; the D gene is possibly TRBD1 (5 bases). Trimming removed 0 bases at V and 5 bases at J, with 11 bases between. Germline lookup yields CDR1 MNHEY and CDR2 SMNVEV (reference sequence). The CDR3 is 14 amino acids. The DNA of the CDR3 is TGTGCCAGCAGTTTATCAGGGTTCAGGGACGAGCAGTACTTC. Amino acids: CASSLSGFRDEQYF.

CDR3 region: CASSQDISSVYIQYF. CDR3 nucleotide sequence: TGCGCCAGCAGCCAAGATATTTCTAGTGTGTACATTCAGTACTTC. V and J are TRBV4-3 and TRBJ2-4; D call uncertain. The CDR3 length is 15 residues. CDR1 is LGHNA and CDR2 is YSLEER in the germline V gene. The ends were cut back, 0 bases at V and 8 bases at J, with 14 bases in the middle.

This clone showed up just a few times. The chain couples TRBV5-6 to TRBJ1-5, with no clear D. V dropped 0 bases and J dropped 6 bases, with 13 bases sitting between them. Germline-derived CDR1 and CDR2 are SGHDT and YYEEEE. This CDR3 spans 15 amino acids. CDR3 nucleotides: TGTGCCAGCAGCTTGGCCGGGAGGGTGGGTCAGCCCCAGCATTTT. Its translation is CASSLAGRVGQPQHF.

In DNA, the CDR3 is TGTGCCAGCAAGGTGGGAGCAGAACAGACCCAGTACTTC. Translating it yields CASKVGAEQTQYF. V and J are TRBV6-6 and TRBJ2-5, with D possibly matching TRBD2 (5 bases). V lost 7 bases, J lost 6 bases, and 15 bases lay in between. The CDR3 has 13 amino acids. Germline CDR1 is MNHNY and CDR2 is SVGAGI (reference sequence).

The rearrangement joins TRBV9 to TRBJ1-2, with 9 nucleotides matching TRBD1. Germline CDR1 is SGDLS and CDR2 is YYNGEE. The V gene end was trimmed by 0 bases and the J gene end by 7 bases; junction bases not matched to a gene: 7. The CDR3 sequence is 15 residues long. The CDR3 is CASSVGRDRDFGYTF. DNA of the CDR3: TGTGCCAGCAGCGTAGGTAGGGACAGGGACTTTGGCTACACCTTC. Combining the CDR3 with reference TRBV9 and TRBJ1-2 gives the whole variable domain DSGVTQTPKHLITATGQRVTLRCSPRSGDLSVYWYQQSLDQGLQFLIQYYNGEERAKGNILERFSAQQFPDLHSELNLSSLELGDSALYFCASSVGRDRDFGYTFGSGTRLTVV.

The chain is built from TRBV7-2 and TRBJ1-1; TRBD1 matches at 11 bases. Germline V gives CDR1 SGHTA, CDR2 FQGNSA. There are 15 residues in the CDR3. Germline trimming cut 6 bases from V and 0 bases from J; bases unmatched to any gene: 3. This chain's CDR3 is CASRWDRGLNTEAFF. CDR3 nucleotide sequence: TGTGCCAGCAGGTGGGACAGGGGGTTGAACACTGAAGCTTTCTTT.

The chain is built from TRBV5-6 and TRBJ2-7; 7 nucleotides match TRBD2. Trimming cost V 0 bases and J 6 bases; bases outside gene matches: 6. This CDR3 is 14 amino acids long. The V gene's germline CDR1 is SGHDT and CDR2 YYEEEE. In DNA form, the CDR3 reads TGTGCCAGCAGCTTGGCCAATGGGGGGGGCGAGCAGTACGTC. Translated, it gives CASSLANGGGEQYV.

The chain couples TRBV6-2 or TRBV6-3 to TRBJ1-2, with a tentative D call TRBD1 (5 bases). The length of the CDR3 is 15 residues. Germline V CDR1 and CDR2: MNHEY, SVGEGT. V was pared by 3 bases and J by 0 bases, with 11 bases between. The CDR3 protein is CASSYTGTSNYGYTF. CDR3 coding DNA: TGTGCCAGCAGTTATACGGGGACTTCTAACTATGGCTACACCTTC.

The chain links TRBV19 to TRBJ1-1; maybe TRBD1 (5 bases). Trimming removed 7 bases from V and 3 bases from J, with 18 bases in between. Germline CDR1 LNHDA, CDR2 SQIVND (reference sequence). The CDR3 is 15 residues long. The CDR3 here is CASTPVRGGYTEAFF. CDR3 DNA: TGTGCCAGTACCCCGGTGAGGGGAGGGTACACTGAAGCTTTCTTT.

J is TRBJ2-4 and V is TRBV7-8, with 11 bases fitting TRBD2. The CDR3 has 18 residues. Germline V gene lookup returns CDR1 SGHVS and CDR2 FQNEAQ. With 2 bases clipped from V and 0 bases from J, the junction kept 6 bases outside the gene matches. DNA of the CDR3: TGTGCCAGCAGCTTATCACTAGCGGGAGATCTAGCCAAAAACATTCAGTACTTC. It yields the protein CASSLSLAGDLAKNIQYF.

The V and J genes are TRBV29-1 and TRBJ1-2, with D possibly matching TRBD1 (5 bases). CDR3 length equals 14 residues. CDR1 is SQVTM, CDR2 ANQGSEA, per germline. V dropped 4 bases and J dropped 6 bases, with 18 bases sitting between them. The DNA for the CDR3 is TGCAGCGTTGGCAGGATGGGCAGGGAGGATGGCTACACCTTC. Translated: CSVGRMGREDGYTF.

J is TRBJ2-7 and V is TRBV30; 11 bases align to TRBD2. This CDR3 contains 14 residues. V shed 2 bases, J shed 6 bases, and the junction held 6 bases outside the gene matches. Germline V gene data show CDR1 as GTSNPN and CDR2 as SVGIG (reference sequence). CDR3 coding DNA: TGTGCCTGGAGTCCCGTAGCGGGGGGGGGCGAGCAGTACGTC. It yields the protein CAWSPVAGGGEQYV.

The chain is built from TRBV2 and TRBJ1-4; D is perhaps TRBD1 (6 bases). Germline V CDR1 and CDR2: SNHLY, FYNNEI. This CDR3 contains 15 residues. V was pared by 6 bases and J by 4 bases, with 15 bases between. The CDR3 DNA reads as TGTGCCAGCAGGAGAGGACAGTCTTTTAATGAAAAACTGTTTTTT. It yields the protein CASRRGQSFNEKLFF.

This chain joins TRBV5-4 and TRBJ2-1, with TRBD2 matching over 14 bases. This CDR3 is built from 15 residues. Germline trimming cut 0 bases from V and 9 bases from J; bases unmatched to any gene: 2. Germline values: CDR1 SGHNT, CDR2 YYREEE (reference sequence). CDR3 region: CASSLEGLAGAEQFF. The CDR3 DNA is TGTGCCAGCAGCTTGGAGGGACTAGCGGGAGCTGAGCAGTTCTTC.

The CDR3 bases are TGTGCCAGCATATCTTTGGGGCAGGAAGCTTTCTTT. Protein: CASISLGQEAFF. The chain combines TRBV28 with TRBJ1-1; D possibly corresponds to TRBD1 (5 bases). Germline lookup yields CDR1 MDHEN and CDR2 SYDVKM. With 7 bases removed from V and 8 bases from J, the gap between germline ends came to 14 bases. The CDR3 has 12 residues.

The chain carries TRBV7-2 and TRBJ1-5; tentative D call: TRBD1 (6 bases). V lost 1 base, J lost 7 bases, and 14 bases lay in between. This CDR3 contains 15 residues. Looked up from germline, CDR1 is SGHTA and CDR2 is FQGNSA. DNA for the CDR3: TGTGCCAGCAGCTTAGGGCAGGGGCCAGCACAGCCCCAGCATTTT. Translation gives CASSLGQGPAQPQHF. The full variable domain, in which reference TRBV7-2 and TRBJ1-5 provide the parts outside the CDR3, is GAGVSQSPSNKVTEKGKDVELRCDPISGHTALYWYRQSLGQGLEFLIYFQGNSAPDKSGLPSDRFSAERTGGSVSTLTIQRTQQEDSAVYLCASSLGQGPAQPQHFGDGTRLSIL.

The V and J genes are TRBV5-6 and TRBJ1-2, with TRBD1 matching 9 bases. The trim removed 4 bases at V and 2 bases at J, leaving 3 bases unmatched. This CDR3 has 14 residues. The germline CDR1 and CDR2 sequences are SGHDT and YYEEEE. Written as DNA, the CDR3 is TGTGCCAGCAGCCCACAGGGGGCAAACTATGGCTACACCTTC. This sequence encodes CASSPQGANYGYTF.

The chain combines TRBV9 with TRBJ1-2, with D perhaps TRBD1 (6 bases). This CDR3 comprises 15 residues. The ends were cut back, 5 bases at V and 0 bases at J, with 14 bases in the middle. Germline CDR1 SGDLS, CDR2 YYNGEE. The CDR3 sequence is CASRKGDGTNYGYTF. The CDR3 DNA follows: TGTGCCAGCAGGAAGGGGGACGGAACTAACTATGGCTACACCTTC.

CDR3 DNA sequence: TGTGCCAGCAGTTTTGTCGGGGTTACTGAAGCTTTCTTT. Encoded protein: CASSFVGVTEAFF. The chain links TRBV12-3 or TRBV12-4 to TRBJ1-1; D is undetermined. This CDR3 is built from 13 residues. Trimming removed 3 bases at V and 5 bases at J, with 10 bases between.

This chain connects TRBV18 to TRBJ1-2; TRBD1 aligns across 11 bases. V was pared by 6 bases and J by 8 bases, with 14 bases of the junction left unmatched. The CDR3 runs 16 residues. Germline V gene lookup returns CDR1 KGHSH and CDR2 LQKENI. The CDR3 loop is CASSPETDRGHRGYTF. The CDR3 DNA follows: TGTGCCAGCTCCCCTGAGACGGACAGGGGGCATAGGGGCTACACCTTC.

The chain joins TRBV5-4 to TRBJ1-1, with 10 positions matching TRBD1. Per germline, CDR1 SGHNT and CDR2 YYREEE (reference sequence). The CDR3 is made up of 14 amino acids. With 4 bases clipped from V and 3 bases from J, the junction kept 3 bases outside the gene matches. The DNA for the CDR3 is TGTGCCAGCAGCCTAGGGACAGGGGACACTGAAGCTTTCTTT. The encoded protein is CASSLGTGDTEAFF.